A selection of T cell receptor beta chains follows, all from one sample in a study of preoperative IRX-2 immunotherapy in early breast cancer. The assay was immunoSEQ multiplex PCR, and TCRdb's table has in-frame clones only and misses some. This sample has around 34,000 clones, with 90% to 95% found just once. Sample collection was performed from a patient treated with IRX-2 immunotherapy. These receptors were collected from a human donor with breast cancer. The CDR3 runs from the conserved cysteine through the conserved F or W. D genes are given only for firm matches. Clone size is shown for a subset of rows, as once, few, many or a class of expanded clone.

abundance,d_gene,j_gene,v_gene,CDR3aa,CDR3nt
-,-,TRBJ2-3,TRBV6-1,CASKTREVGTQYF,TGTGCCAGCAAAACGCGAGAAGTAGGTACGCAGTATTTT
-,TRBD2,TRBJ2-1,TRBV6-5,CASSYGTSGGSEQFF,TGTGCCAGCAGTTACGGGACTAGCGGGGGCAGTGAGCAGTTCTTC
once,TRBD2,TRBJ2-5,TRBV13,CASSLPLAMGTQYF,TGTGCCAGCAGCCTCCCACTAGCGATGGGGACCCAGTACTTC
once,TRBD1,TRBJ2-3,TRBV13,CASSKRGTGLTGASTDTQYF,TGTGCCAGCAGCAAGCGCGGGACAGGACTTACTGGGGCTAGCACAGATACGCAGTATTTT
-,-,TRBJ2-7,TRBV4-1,CASSPPAGYEQYF,TGCGCCAGCAGCCCACCTGCCGGGTACGAGCAGTACTTC
once,TRBD2,TRBJ2-7,TRBV6-5,CASSYSTSGRRGEQYF,TGTGCCAGCAGTTACTCGACTAGCGGGAGGAGGGGCGAGCAGTACTTC
-,-,TRBJ2-3,TRBV6-6,CASSRLTDTQYF,TGTGCCAGCAGTCGACTCACAGATACGCAGTATTTT
-,TRBD1,TRBJ2-3,TRBV7-3,CASSLVPQGAGDTQYF,TGTGCCAGCAGCTTAGTCCCCCAGGGGGCAGGAGATACGCAGTATTTT
-,-,TRBJ2-3,TRBV28,CASIPGGPIDTQYF,TGTGCCAGCATCCCCGGAGGGCCAATTGATACGCAGTATTTT
-,-,TRBJ2-1,TRBV6-5,CAVAGTPNNEQFF,TGTGCCGTTGCCGGGACCCCCAACAATGAGCAGTTCTTC
once,-,TRBJ1-5,TRBV15,CATSRDRGFGQPQHF,TGTGCCACCAGCAGAGACAGGGGCTTTGGTCAGCCCCAGCATTTT
-,TRBD1,TRBJ1-2,TRBV11-3,CASSLAAGGGSGYGYTF,TGTGCCAGCAGCTTAGCCGCAGGGGGAGGTTCTGGCTATGGCTACACCTTC
-,TRBD1,TRBJ2-1,TRBV11-2,CASSSTGGSYNEQFF,TGTGCCAGCAGCTCGACAGGGGGCTCCTACAATGAGCAGTTCTTC
-,-,TRBJ1-2,TRBV4-1,CASSQPGKGIYGYTF,TGCGCCAGCAGCCAACCAGGGAAGGGGATCTATGGCTACACCTTC
-,TRBD1,TRBJ2-1,TRBV27,CASSLRVGTGEFRSYNEQFF,TGTGCCAGCAGTCTAAGAGTAGGGACAGGGGAGTTCCGTTCCTACAATGAGCAGTTCTTC
-,TRBD2,TRBJ2-1,TRBV9,CASSVVAGARVSEQFF,TGTGCCAGCAGCGTAGTAGCGGGAGCGAGGGTAAGTGAGCAGTTCTTC
-,-,TRBJ1-4,TRBV18,CASSPPGRPRRNEKLFF,TGTGCCAGCTCACCACCGGGCAGACCACGTCGTAATGAAAAACTGTTTTTT
-,-,TRBJ1-2,TRBV9,CASSVDRATNYGYTF,TGTGCCAGCAGCGTAGATAGGGCTACTAACTATGGCTACACCTTC
-,-,TRBJ2-2,TRBV4-1,CASSDGENTGELFF,TGCGCCAGCAGCGACGGGGAGAACACCGGGGAGCTGTTTTTT
-,-,TRBJ2-5,TRBV14,CASSQDSAYSETQYF,TGTGCCAGCAGCCAAGATTCGGCCTACTCTGAGACCCAGTACTTC
-,-,TRBJ2-7,TRBV19,CASSSYGYEQYF,TGTGCCAGTAGTAGCTACGGCTACGAGCAGTACTTC
few,-,TRBJ2-7,TRBV7-9,CASSLANKGKQYF,TGTGCCAGCAGCTTAGCGAATAAAGGGAAGCAGTACTTC
-,-,TRBJ1-3,TRBV9,CASSVRGFTGNTIYF,TGTGCCAGCAGCGTGAGAGGGTTCACTGGAAACACCATATATTTT
-,TRBD1,TRBJ1-2,TRBV27,CASRDRVGYGYTF,TGTGCCAGCAGGGACAGGGTCGGCTATGGCTACACCTTC
-,-,TRBJ2-3,TRBV7-9,CASSRLKTVPSTDTQYF,TGTGCCAGCAGCCGCTTGAAGACTGTCCCCAGCACAGATACGCAGTATTTT
-,TRBD2,TRBJ2-2,TRBV6-5,CASRERGANTGELFF,TGTGCCAGCAGGGAGCGGGGGGCGAACACCGGGGAGCTGTTTTTT
-,-,TRBJ2-5,TRBV5-6,CASSPRDGKRETQYF,TGTGCCAGCAGCCCCCGGGACGGGAAGAGGGAGACCCAGTACTTC
-,TRBD1,TRBJ1-5,TRBV6-1,CASSTGAVSNQPQHF,TGTGCCAGCAGTACAGGGGCGGTCTCCAATCAGCCCCAGCATTTT
-,-,TRBJ2-2,TRBV6-1,CASSELGVGGELFF,TGTGCCAGCAGTGAACTCGGGGTTGGCGGGGAGCTGTTTTTT
-,-,TRBJ2-7,TRBV10-2,CASLLRGVEQYF,TGCGCCAGCCTGCTGAGGGGCGTAGAGCAGTACTTC
-,TRBD2,TRBJ2-1,TRBV9,CASSITGGLGGNSYNEQFF,TGTGCCAGCAGCATTACGGGGGGACTAGGGGGAAACTCATACAATGAGCAGTTCTTC
-,TRBD2,TRBJ2-7,TRBV6-5,CASSYGAGAYEQYF,TGTGCCAGCAGTTACGGGGCGGGGGCCTACGAGCAGTACTTC
once,TRBD1,TRBJ1-5,TRBV19,CASSRTTGTGQPQHF,TGTGCCAGTAGTCGAACGACAGGGACGGGGCAGCCCCAGCATTTT
-,TRBD2,TRBJ2-1,TRBV2,CASSEDSGRTYNEQFF,TGTGCCAGCAGTGAAGACAGCGGGAGGACCTACAATGAGCAGTTCTTC
-,-,TRBJ1-3,TRBV29-1,CSVTRGNTIYF,TGCAGCGTAACAAGAGGAAACACCATATATTTT
-,-,TRBJ1-2,TRBV30,CAWEAETRSNYGYTF,TGTGCCTGGGAAGCGGAGACACGATCTAACTATGGCTACACCTTC
-,-,TRBJ1-2,TRBV4-2,CASSQVSNGYTF,TGTGCCAGCAGCCAAGTTAGTAATGGCTACACCTTC
-,TRBD2,TRBJ2-7,TRBV9,CASSARDGRAYEQYF,TGTGCCAGCAGCGCGAGGGACGGGAGGGCCTACGAGCAGTACTTC
once,-,TRBJ1-5,TRBV5-5,CASSLAPYSNQPQHF,TGTGCCAGCAGCTTGGCGCCTTATAGCAATCAGCCCCAGCATTTT
-,-,TRBJ2-3,TRBV4-1,CASSQEVQGADTQYF,TGCGCCAGCAGCCAAGAAGTCCAGGGAGCAGATACGCAGTATTTT
-,TRBD2,TRBJ2-1,TRBV6-5,CASIRLAGGGHEQFF,TGTGCCAGCATAAGACTAGCGGGGGGTGGACATGAGCAGTTCTTC
-,-,TRBJ1-1,TRBV20-1,CSATENTEAFF,TGCAGTGCTACCGAGAACACTGAAGCTTTCTTT
-,-,TRBJ2-2,TRBV9,CASSVEVRSNTGELFF,TGTGCCAGCAGCGTAGAGGTTAGATCGAACACCGGGGAGCTGTTTTTT
-,TRBD2,TRBJ2-3,TRBV15,CATSRPSGSDTQYF,TGTGCCACCAGCAGACCCAGCGGGAGTGATACGCAGTATTTT